These 29 T cell receptor beta chains came from one sample sequenced in a study of early T cells in non-severe SARS-CoV-2 infection. TCRdb processed the 5' RACE reads anew with MiXCR; each CDR3 protein has one entry. The data hold tens of thousands of distinct CDR3 sequences, with 12% observed a single time. The starting material was whole blood, obtained at baseline. Receptors originate from an adult who was a healthcare worker with PCR-confirmed SARS-CoV-2 infection or an uninfected control (not recorded which).

This clonotype was observed a few times. V and J are TRBV9 and TRBJ1-5; no clear D gene. Trimming left V 4 bases short and J 0 bases short, with 8 bases between. Germline CDR1 and CDR2: SGDLS and YYNGEE. CDR3 length: 14 residues. The CDR3 sequence is CASSRLDSNQPQHF. Written as DNA, the CDR3 is TGTGCCAGCAGCAGATTGGATAGCAATCAGCCCCAGCATTTT.

This clonotype was seen only a few times. V and J are TRBV29-1 and TRBJ2-1, with D possibly TRBD1 on 5 matching bases. CDR3 length: 12 amino acids. CDR1 SQVTM and CDR2 ANQGSEA come from the germline V gene. V was pared by 6 bases and J by 4 bases, with 10 bases between. The CDR3 DNA follows: TGCAGCGTAGTGACAGTTTACAATGAGCAGTTCTTC. Residues: CSVVTVYNEQFF.

The V gene is TRBV7-2, the J gene TRBJ1-1, with a tentative D call TRBD1 (6 bases). CDR3 length: 13 residues. Germline loops: CDR1 SGHTA, CDR2 FQGNSA. V was clipped by 5 bases and J by 6 bases, with 13 bases between them. CDR3 sequence (DNA): TGTGCCAGCAGCCTAACCAGGGGTGCTGAAGCTTTCTTT. It yields the protein CASSLTRGAEAFF.

V and J are TRBV15 and TRBJ2-1; TRBD1 aligns across 8 bases. The germline gives CDR1 LNHNV, CDR2 YYDKDF (reference sequence). The CDR3 runs to 14 residues. V dropped 7 bases and J dropped 8; count of bases not matched to a gene: 10. The CDR3 DNA reads TGTGCCACCAAACCAGGGGGCGAAGGGGATGAGCAGTTCTTC. It is translated as CATKPGGEGDEQFF.

This clonotype was detected ten times or more. The chain combines TRBV20-1 with TRBJ2-7; 9 nucleotides line up with TRBD1. Germline V gene sequence: CDR1 DFQATT, CDR2 SNEGSKA (reference sequence). V was clipped by 5 bases and J by 4 bases; unmatched bases: 9. The CDR3 spans 14 residues. Here the CDR3 reads CSARPGTGSYEQYF. The CDR3 DNA follows: TGCAGTGCTCGCCCCGGGACAGGGTCGTACGAGCAGTACTTC.

The chain joins TRBV6-5 to TRBJ2-5; 7 bases match TRBD1. Germline trimming cut 6 bases from V and 3 bases from J; bases unmatched to any gene: 4. CDR1 is MNHEY, CDR2 SVGAGI, per germline. The length of the CDR3 is 13 residues. CDR3 nucleotides: TGTGCCAGCAGGGGAACAGGGGAAGAGACCCAGTACTTC. Protein: CASRGTGEETQYF.

The CDR3, as DNA: TGTGCCAGCAGCCCCCAGCGGTACACTGAAGCTTTCTTT. Amino acid sequence: CASSPQRYTEAFF. The rearrangement uses TRBV7-6 and TRBJ1-1; D not certain. This CDR3 region has 13 residues. V was trimmed by 5 bases and J by 3 bases, leaving 10 bases between them. The germline V gene has CDR1 SGHVS and CDR2 FNYEAQ.

The rearrangement uses TRBV13 and TRBJ1-6; D uncertain. CDR3 length equals 12 residues. CDR1 is PRHDT and CDR2 is FYEKMQ in the germline V gene (reference sequence). V was pared by 6 bases and J by 7 bases, with 7 bases between. The CDR3: CASSLPNSPLHF. The CDR3 region has the DNA TGTGCCAGCAGTCTGCCAAATTCACCCCTCCACTTT.

This clonotype has a count of ten or more. CDR3 DNA: TGTGCCAGCAGCCAAAACTCGCCAGAGAGAGCTTTCTTT. Translation gives CASSQNSPERAFF. The chain employs TRBV3-1 and TRBJ1-1; D unresolved. The CDR3 contains 13 residues. V lost 2 bases to trimming and J lost 10 bases, with 14 bases between them. Germline V gene lookup returns CDR1 LGHDT and CDR2 YNNKEL (reference sequence).

This clonotype was seen only a few times. The V gene is TRBV19, the J gene TRBJ2-3; the D gene could be TRBD1 or TRBD2 (5 bases each). This CDR3 contains 16 residues. The germline V gene encodes CDR1 LNHDA and CDR2 SQIVND (reference sequence). V shed 10 bases and J shed 0 bases, with 20 bases lying between them. The CDR3 DNA reads TGTGCCACCACAAGGGGTGGACTTCCGAGCACAGATACGCAGTATTTT. As protein: CATTRGGLPSTDTQYF.

The chain carries TRBV6-5 and TRBJ1-2, with D perhaps TRBD1 (6 bases). V lost 8 bases and J lost 7, with 17 bases in between. CDR1 MNHEY and CDR2 SVGAGI come from the germline V gene. This CDR3 spans 13 amino acids. CDR3 loop: CASVQGPLFGYTF. The CDR3 DNA follows: TGTGCCAGCGTACAGGGCCCCCTCTTTGGCTACACCTTC.

This clonotype was recorded a few times. The rearrangement links TRBV20-1 to TRBJ2-5, with D tentatively TRBD1 (6 bases). In germline, CDR1 is DFQATT, CDR2 SNEGSKA (reference sequence). This CDR3 has 10 residues. V was trimmed by 6 bases and J by 10 bases, leaving 12 bases between them. The CDR3 here is CSAFRGSQYF. DNA of the CDR3: TGCAGTGCCTTTAGGGGGAGCCAGTACTTC.

This clonotype showed up just a few times. The V and J genes are TRBV7-2 and TRBJ1-3, with D possibly TRBD1 on 5 matching bases. The V and J ends lost 1 base and 4 bases respectively, with 11 bases between them. The CDR3 covers 15 residues. Germline assignment: CDR1 SGHTA and CDR2 FQGNSA. The CDR3 sequence is CASSLGPGPGNTIYF. The DNA of the CDR3 is TGTGCCAGCAGCTTAGGACCGGGACCCGGAAACACCATATATTTT.

This clonotype has a count of ten or more. V usage is TRBV7-9 and J usage is TRBJ1-4, with a weak D call TRBD1 (5 bases). The ends were cut back, 4 bases at V and 8 bases at J, with 17 bases in the middle. The CDR3 is 15 amino acids. Germline V CDR1 and CDR2: SEHNR, FQNEAQ (reference sequence). The CDR3 protein is CASSYGTAIEEKLFF. The CDR3 nucleotides read TGTGCCAGCAGCTACGGGACCGCGATCGAGGAAAAACTGTTTTTT.

This clonotype was counted ten times or more. The CDR3 is CSARALDRAQVDGYTF. The CDR3 nucleotides are TGCAGTGCTAGAGCTCTGGACAGGGCCCAAGTTGATGGCTACACCTTC. The chain carries TRBV20-1 and TRBJ1-2, with 8 nucleotides matching TRBD1. Germline CDR1 reads DFQATT; CDR2 reads SNEGSKA (reference sequence). V dropped 1 base and J dropped 6; count of bases not matched to a gene: 13. CDR3 length: 16 residues.

This clonotype was seen repeatedly, ten times or more. The chain recombines TRBV2 with TRBJ2-3; D remains unclear. V lost 1 base to trimming and J lost 0 bases, with 11 bases between them. Germline CDR1 reads SNHLY; CDR2 reads FYNNEI. The CDR3 spans 16 residues. In DNA form, the CDR3 reads TGTGCCAGCAGTGAAGGTATAGGATCTAGCACAGATACGCAGTATTTT. It yields the protein CASSEGIGSSTDTQYF. Full variable domain (missing parts from reference TRBV2 and TRBJ2-3): EPEVTQTPSHQVTQMGQEVILRCVPISNHLYFYWYRQILGQKVEFLVSFYNNEISEKSEIFDDQFSVERPDGSNFTLKIRSTKLEDSAMYFCASSEGIGSSTDTQYFGPGTRLTVL.

This clonotype showed up just a few times. The chain recombines TRBV5-1 with TRBJ1-6; D uncertain. Between the trimmed V and J ends, which lost 2 bases and 7 bases, there was a span of 10 bases. Germline CDR1 SGHRS, CDR2 YFSETQ. The CDR3 totals 14 residues. The CDR3 bases are TGCGCCAGCAGCTTCGGCAGGCCCAATTCACCCCTCCACTTT. This sequence encodes CASSFGRPNSPLHF.

This chain links TRBV24-1 with TRBJ2-1; TRBD1 matches 10 bases. The CDR3 sequence is 20 residues long. The V gene's germline CDR1 is KGHDR and CDR2 SFDVKD. V was pared by 3 bases and J by 1 base, with 14 bases of the junction left unmatched. This CDR3 reads CATSDPGRTGGKVSYNEQFF. The CDR3 nucleotides read TGTGCCACCAGTGATCCGGGACGGACAGGGGGTAAGGTTTCCTACAATGAGCAGTTCTTC.

The chain recombines TRBV19 with TRBJ1-5, with 9 bases identical to TRBD1. Germline CDR1 and CDR2: LNHDA and SQIVND (reference sequence). Trimming removed 8 bases from V and 4 bases from J; junction bases left unmatched: 3. The CDR3 contains 13 residues. The CDR3 region has the DNA TGTGCCAGTCTAGACAGGGGGAATCAGCCCCAGCATTTT. It is translated as CASLDRGNQPQHF.

J is TRBJ1-2 and V is TRBV28; D call uncertain. The CDR3 extends over 13 amino acids. With 2 bases removed from V and 2 bases from J, the gap between germline ends came to 6 bases. Germline lookup yields CDR1 MDHEN and CDR2 SYDVKM. The CDR3 sequence is CASSLPGNYGYTF. CDR3 nucleotide sequence: TGTGCCAGCAGTTTACCGGGCAACTATGGCTACACCTTC.

This clonotype has only a few counts. The chain is built from TRBV3-1 and TRBJ2-3; D not resolved. Germline CDR1 reads LGHDT; CDR2 reads YNNKEL (reference sequence). Trimming left V 1 base short and J 4 bases short, with 3 bases between. The CDR3 sequence is 12 residues long. The CDR3 DNA reads as TGTGCCAGCAGCCAAGTTCCAGATACGCAGTATTTT. This translates into CASSQVPDTQYF.

The chain employs TRBV4-1 and TRBJ2-6; D not resolved. This CDR3 comprises 15 residues. V lost 1 base to trimming and J lost 3 bases, with 7 bases between them. Germline V gene lookup returns CDR1 MGHRA and CDR2 YSYEKL. The CDR3: CASSQVGYGANVLTF. The CDR3 nucleotides are TGCGCCAGCAGCCAAGTCGGGTATGGGGCCAACGTCCTGACTTTC.

This clonotype occurred a few times. Written as DNA, the CDR3 is TGCGCCAGCAGCTTGGGGGGCCAGGGATACTATGGCTACACCTTC. Protein sequence: CASSLGGQGYYGYTF. The rearrangement uses TRBV5-1 and TRBJ1-2; D is possibly TRBD1 (5 bases). V lost 0 bases and J lost 3, with 12 bases in between. Germline lookup yields CDR1 SGHRS and CDR2 YFSETQ. There are 15 residues in the CDR3.

The chain recombines TRBV18 with TRBJ2-6; 8 bases line up with TRBD2. Looked up from germline, CDR1 is KGHSH and CDR2 is LQKENI. The CDR3 contains 16 residues. V gave up 3 bases and J gave up 4 bases; unmatched junction bases: 5. The CDR3 DNA sequence: TGTGCCAGCTCACCGCCGCGGGGGGCCGGGGCCAACGTCCTGACTTTC. It yields the protein CASSPPRGAGANVLTF.

This clonotype was recorded many times. The V gene is TRBV18, the J gene TRBJ1-1; D remains ambiguous. The germline gives CDR1 KGHSH, CDR2 LQKENI. The V end was cut by 3 bases, the J end by 4 bases, with 18 bases between. This CDR3 spans 16 amino acids. CDR3 region: CASSPVIGVESTEAFF. In DNA, the CDR3 is TGTGCCAGCTCACCGGTCATCGGGGTCGAAAGCACTGAAGCTTTCTTT.

There are many counts of this clonotype. The V gene is TRBV18, the J gene TRBJ1-4; D call uncertain. Germline V gene sequence: CDR1 KGHSH, CDR2 LQKENI. The CDR3 runs to 16 residues. The germline V and J ends were trimmed by 5 bases and 11 bases, with 24 bases remaining between them. The CDR3 reads CASSSRPGVGGEKLFF. The CDR3 DNA reads as TGTGCCAGCTCATCTCGCCCGGGAGTGGGCGGCGAGAAACTGTTTTTT.

This clonotype was found many times. J is TRBJ2-3 and V is TRBV2; D unclear. The germline V and J ends were trimmed by 1 base and 6 bases, with 17 bases remaining between them. Germline values: CDR1 SNHLY, CDR2 FYNNEI. There are 16 residues in the CDR3. The CDR3 loop reads CASSEVLASTSDTQYF. CDR3 nucleotides: TGTGCCAGCAGTGAAGTTCTGGCCTCCACGAGCGATACGCAGTATTTT.

In its sample, this clonotype was seen many times. The V and J genes are TRBV2 and TRBJ1-2; D is unclear. V was clipped by 0 bases and J by 10 bases, with 15 bases between them. Germline-derived CDR1 and CDR2 are SNHLY and FYNNEI. CDR3 size: 14 residues. The CDR3, as DNA: TGTGCCAGCAGTGAAGCGCTGGGGTTAGGGAACTACACCTTC. Its protein product is CASSEALGLGNYTF.

This clonotype has ten or more counts. The chain carries TRBV10-3 and TRBJ2-6; 9 bases line up with TRBD1. The CDR3 extends over 16 amino acids. Germline V gives CDR1 ENHRY, CDR2 SYGVKD. J gave up 4 bases and V 10 bases, and 11 bases lay outside the gene matches. The CDR3 nucleotides read TGTGCCACTGGGGGACAGGGATCGATCGGGGCCAACGTCCTGACTTTC. It yields the protein CATGGQGSIGANVLTF.